A selection of T cell receptor beta chains follows, all from one sample in a study of blood T cell repertoires in COVID-19. Here immunoSEQ multiplex PCR was the method, and the copy in TCRdb shows in-frame clones only, minus some. This sample has 150,000 to 200,000 clones, with about 92% found just once. The sample comprised peripheral blood. These TCRs come from a woman in her fifties or sixties with COVID-19, enrolled during active disease. Both conserved end residues are part of each CDR3. Each record gives: V gene, D gene, clone size, J gene, CDR3 protein, CDR3 DNA. The D gene is left open where the match is weak. Clone size, where shown, is once, few, many, or a class for clones that have expanded.

v_gene: TRBV15; d_gene: NA; abundance: NA; j_gene: TRBJ1-2; CDR3aa: CATSRATGPSNYGYTF; CDR3nt: TGTGCCACCAGCAGAGCAACAGGACCTAGTAACTATGGCTACACCTTC
v_gene: TRBV7-8; d_gene: TRBD2; abundance: NA; j_gene: TRBJ2-1; CDR3aa: CASSSDRARRLAGVDNEQFF; CDR3nt: TGTGCCAGCAGCTCAGACAGGGCTAGGAGGCTAGCGGGGGTAGACAATGAGCAGTTCTTC
v_gene: TRBV6-4; d_gene: NA; abundance: NA; j_gene: TRBJ1-2; CDR3aa: CASSEQGQSSRYTF; CDR3nt: TGTGCCAGCAGTGAGCAAGGACAGAGTTCCCGCTACACCTTC
v_gene: TRBV19; d_gene: NA; abundance: once; j_gene: TRBJ1-2; CDR3aa: CASSILPGNYGYTF; CDR3nt: TGTGCCAGTAGTATACTCCCAGGGAACTATGGCTACACCTTC
v_gene: TRBV30; d_gene: TRBD2; abundance: once; j_gene: TRBJ2-7; CDR3aa: CAWSPSHLAGAHYYEQYF; CDR3nt: TGTGCCTGGAGCCCCTCTCACCTAGCGGGGGCCCATTACTACGAGCAGTACTTC
v_gene: TRBV6-2/TRBV6-3; d_gene: TRBD2; abundance: NA; j_gene: TRBJ2-2; CDR3aa: CASSYRSLAGGRYTGELFF; CDR3nt: TGTGCCAGCAGTTACCGGAGCCTAGCGGGGGGCCGTTACACCGGGGAGCTGTTTTTT
v_gene: TRBV19; d_gene: NA; abundance: NA; j_gene: TRBJ1-2; CDR3aa: CAGRWNYGYTF; CDR3nt: TGTGCCGGCCGATGGAACTATGGCTACACCTTC
v_gene: TRBV5-4; d_gene: NA; abundance: NA; j_gene: TRBJ2-5; CDR3aa: CASSFTGEETQYF; CDR3nt: TGTGCCAGCAGCTTCACGGGGGAAGAGACCCAGTACTTC
v_gene: TRBV6-5; d_gene: TRBD1; abundance: NA; j_gene: TRBJ1-6; CDR3aa: CASSPGQAPIPLHF; CDR3nt: TGTGCCAGCAGCCCGGGACAGGCGCCTATACCCCTCCACTTT
v_gene: TRBV12-5; d_gene: NA; abundance: NA; j_gene: TRBJ1-2; CDR3aa: CASGLGDTFNYGYTF; CDR3nt: TGTGCTAGTGGTTTAGGGGACACGTTTAACTATGGCTACACCTTC
v_gene: TRBV18; d_gene: NA; abundance: NA; j_gene: TRBJ1-1; CDR3aa: CASSPIPRTEAFF; CDR3nt: TGTGCCAGCTCACCCATCCCGAGGACTGAAGCTTTCTTT
v_gene: TRBV27; d_gene: TRBD1; abundance: NA; j_gene: TRBJ1-6; CDR3aa: CASSLSSRGSYNSPLHF; CDR3nt: TGTGCCAGCAGTTTATCGTCCAGGGGGAGTTATAATTCACCCCTCCACTTT
v_gene: TRBV6-5; d_gene: TRBD1; abundance: NA; j_gene: TRBJ2-5; CDR3aa: CASTERGQGETQYF; CDR3nt: TGTGCCAGCACCGAAAGGGGACAGGGGGAGACCCAGTACTTC
v_gene: TRBV5-1; d_gene: NA; abundance: NA; j_gene: TRBJ2-1; CDR3aa: CASSLGSGNEQFF; CDR3nt: TGCGCCAGCAGCTTGGGTAGCGGAAATGAGCAGTTCTTC
v_gene: TRBV24-1; d_gene: TRBD2; abundance: NA; j_gene: TRBJ2-5; CDR3aa: CATSPGLAGGMETQYF; CDR3nt: TGTGCCACCTCCCCGGGACTAGCGGGGGGGATGGAGACCCAGTACTTC
v_gene: TRBV5-4; d_gene: NA; abundance: NA; j_gene: TRBJ1-2; CDR3aa: CASRGAGAYGYTF; CDR3nt: TGTGCCAGCAGGGGGGCGGGGGCCTATGGCTACACCTTC
v_gene: TRBV11-3; d_gene: NA; abundance: once; j_gene: TRBJ2-1; CDR3aa: CASSRGQSGDEQFF; CDR3nt: TGTGCCAGCAGCCGAGGACAGTCTGGTGATGAGCAGTTCTTC
v_gene: TRBV6-2/TRBV6-3; d_gene: NA; abundance: NA; j_gene: TRBJ1-1; CDR3aa: CASSYDRRAFF; CDR3nt: TGTGCCAGCAGTTACGACAGACGAGCTTTCTTT
v_gene: TRBV7-2; d_gene: TRBD1; abundance: NA; j_gene: TRBJ1-1; CDR3aa: CASSEGQGAKTEAFF; CDR3nt: TGTGCCAGCAGCGAAGGACAGGGGGCAAAGACTGAAGCTTTCTTT
v_gene: TRBV4-3; d_gene: NA; abundance: once; j_gene: TRBJ2-2; CDR3aa: CASSHDRNTGELFF; CDR3nt: TGCGCCAGCAGCCACGACAGAAACACCGGGGAGCTGTTTTTT
v_gene: TRBV6-2/TRBV6-3; d_gene: NA; abundance: NA; j_gene: TRBJ2-1; CDR3aa: CASSRYNEQFF; CDR3nt: TGTGCCAGCAGTCGGTACAATGAGCAGTTCTTC
v_gene: TRBV7-9; d_gene: NA; abundance: NA; j_gene: TRBJ2-2; CDR3aa: CASSHTENTGELFF; CDR3nt: TGTGCCAGCAGCCATACAGAGAACACCGGGGAGCTGTTTTTT
v_gene: TRBV6-9; d_gene: TRBD1; abundance: NA; j_gene: TRBJ1-4; CDR3aa: CAGRTGNEKLFF; CDR3nt: TGTGCAGGGAGGACAGGGAATGAAAAACTGTTTTTT
v_gene: TRBV7-9; d_gene: TRBD1; abundance: NA; j_gene: TRBJ2-1; CDR3aa: CASSLAWDRVNEQFF; CDR3nt: TGTGCCAGCAGCTTAGCGTGGGACAGGGTTAATGAGCAGTTCTTC
v_gene: TRBV18; d_gene: TRBD1; abundance: once; j_gene: TRBJ2-2; CDR3aa: CASSLWTGGNTGELFF; CDR3nt: TGTGCCAGCTCACTGTGGACAGGAGGGAACACCGGGGAGCTGTTTTTT
v_gene: TRBV5-5; d_gene: NA; abundance: NA; j_gene: TRBJ1-4; CDR3aa: CASSLELTNEKLFF; CDR3nt: TGTGCCAGCAGCTTGGAGCTTACTAATGAAAAACTGTTTTTT
v_gene: TRBV6-5; d_gene: NA; abundance: NA; j_gene: TRBJ2-1; CDR3aa: CASSYEEYNEQFF; CDR3nt: TGTGCCAGCAGTTATGAAGAGTACAATGAGCAGTTCTTC
v_gene: TRBV6-6; d_gene: TRBD2; abundance: NA; j_gene: TRBJ2-5; CDR3aa: CASSRTSGAQTQYF; CDR3nt: TGTGCCAGCAGTAGGACTAGCGGGGCTCAGACCCAGTACTTC
v_gene: TRBV2; d_gene: NA; abundance: NA; j_gene: TRBJ2-1; CDR3aa: CASSGVGNNEQFF; CDR3nt: TGTGCCAGCTCAGGGGTCGGCAACAATGAGCAGTTCTTC
v_gene: TRBV6-2/TRBV6-3; d_gene: NA; abundance: few; j_gene: TRBJ2-2; CDR3aa: CASSYSVRNTGELFF; CDR3nt: TGTGCCAGCAGTTACTCAGTCAGAAACACCGGGGAGCTGTTTTTT
v_gene: TRBV19; d_gene: NA; abundance: NA; j_gene: TRBJ1-2; CDR3aa: CASTTGYDYGYTF; CDR3nt: TGTGCCAGTACTACAGGGTACGACTATGGCTACACCTTC
v_gene: TRBV15; d_gene: TRBD1; abundance: NA; j_gene: TRBJ2-1; CDR3aa: CATSRGDSNEQFF; CDR3nt: TGTGCCACCAGCAGAGGGGACAGCAATGAGCAGTTCTTC
v_gene: TRBV4-2; d_gene: NA; abundance: NA; j_gene: TRBJ1-3; CDR3aa: CASSLDLQVSGNTIYF; CDR3nt: TGTGCCAGCAGCCTCGACCTGCAGGTCTCTGGAAACACCATATATTTT
v_gene: TRBV5-1; d_gene: NA; abundance: NA; j_gene: TRBJ1-3; CDR3aa: CASSPDSSGNTIYF; CDR3nt: TGCGCCAGCAGTCCAGACAGCTCTGGAAACACCATATATTTT
v_gene: TRBV5-1; d_gene: TRBD1; abundance: NA; j_gene: TRBJ1-1; CDR3aa: CASSLAQGGTEAFF; CDR3nt: TGCGCCAGCAGCTTGGCACAGGGGGGCACTGAAGCTTTCTTT
v_gene: TRBV19; d_gene: NA; abundance: NA; j_gene: TRBJ1-2; CDR3aa: CASSIGEVGTGARHF; CDR3nt: NA
v_gene: TRBV10-3; d_gene: NA; abundance: NA; j_gene: TRBJ1-5; CDR3aa: CAISEGHPNQPQHF; CDR3nt: TGTGCCATCAGTGAGGGGCACCCGAATCAGCCCCAGCATTTT
v_gene: TRBV14; d_gene: NA; abundance: NA; j_gene: TRBJ1-5; CDR3aa: CASSQDRIHNSNQPQHF; CDR3nt: TGTGCCAGCAGCCAAGATCGTATTCACAATAGCAATCAGCCCCAGCATTTT
v_gene: TRBV29-1; d_gene: NA; abundance: NA; j_gene: TRBJ1-2; CDR3aa: CSVYGGRYGYTF; CDR3nt: TGCAGCGTGTATGGGGGGAGATATGGCTACACCTTC
v_gene: TRBV7-3; d_gene: TRBD2; abundance: NA; j_gene: TRBJ2-7; CDR3aa: CASSPVGGGAYEQYF; CDR3nt: TGTGCCAGCAGCCCTGTTGGGGGGGGAGCCTACGAGCAGTACTTC